The rows below give T cell receptor beta chains drawn from one sample of a study of CD8 T cells in ankylosing spondylitis. TCRdb independently ran MiXCR on the 5' RACE reads; one entry per CDR3 protein. The sample carries about 540,000 distinct CDR3 sequences, roughly an eighth recorded once. The sequenced sample consisted of blood, either unsorted or a sorted T cell fraction (not recorded which). The receptors come from a male donor with ankylosing spondylitis. The CDR3 runs from the conserved cysteine through the conserved F or W. A D gene is named only where the DNA matches it firmly. Clone sizes are given selectively: once, few, many, or a class where the clone is expanded.

d_gene | j_gene | v_gene | len | abundance | CDR3nt | CDR3aa
TRBD2 | TRBJ2-1 | TRBV12-3/TRBV12-4 | 14 | many | TGTGCCAGCAGTCCGCAACTAGCGAACAATGAGCAGTTCTTC | CASSPQLANNEQFF
NA | TRBJ2-2 | TRBV7-2 | 15 | NA | TGTGCCAGCAGCTTAGCGACCTCGAACACCGGGGAGCTGTTTTTT | CASSLATSNTGELFF
NA | TRBJ2-5 | TRBV20-1 | 12 | NA | TGCAGTGCAATAAGTGAAGGACAGACCCAGTACTTC | CSAISEGQTQYF
TRBD2 | TRBJ2-1 | TRBV7-2 | 17 | many | TGTGCCAGCAGCGTCGGACTAGCGGGAGAGATTCAAGATGAGCAGTTCTTC | CASSVGLAGEIQDEQFF
TRBD2 | TRBJ2-3 | TRBV20-1 | 16 | NA | TGCAGTGCTAGGGTTGGACTAGCGGGAGGTGCAGATACGCAGTATTTT | CSARVGLAGGADTQYF
NA | TRBJ1-1 | TRBV2 | 14 | few | TGTGCCAGCAGTGTTTGGGGCTTGGACACTGAAGCTTTCTTT | CASSVWGLDTEAFF
NA | TRBJ1-4 | TRBV20-1 | 14 | many | TGCAGTGCTAGGAAGGGCGCAACTAATGAAAAACTGTTTTTT | CSARKGATNEKLFF
NA | TRBJ2-1 | TRBV29-1 | 13 | NA | TGCAGCGTTGTGAGGGTTGGGGCGGGGGAGCAGTTCTTC | CSVVRVGAGEQFF
NA | TRBJ2-1 | TRBV3-1 | 14 | NA | TGTGCCAGCAGCCAAGCCCTTTCTGGCAATGAGCAGTTCTTC | CASSQALSGNEQFF
TRBD1 | TRBJ2-5 | TRBV7-7 | 15 | NA | TGTGCCAGCAGCCCTAGGACAGGGTTGGGGGAGACCCAGTACTTC | CASSPRTGLGETQYF
NA | TRBJ2-3 | TRBV20-1 | 14 | NA | TGCAGTGCTAGAGAGTGGAGGTCCACAGATACGCAGTATTTT | CSAREWRSTDTQYF
NA | TRBJ2-1 | TRBV3-1 | 15 | few | TGTGCCAGCAGCCAAGGACTGGAACGCTACAATGAGCAGTTCTTC | CASSQGLERYNEQFF
NA | TRBJ2-1 | TRBV24-1 | 17 | NA | TGTGCCACCAGTGACCCCGGTGGTGCGGGAAAGGGAAATGAGCAGTTCTTC | CATSDPGGAGKGNEQFF
NA | TRBJ2-6 | TRBV10-3 | 15 | NA | TGTGCCATTAGACAGTTAAAGACTGGGGCCAACGTCCTGACTTTC | CAIRQLKTGANVLTF
NA | TRBJ2-1 | TRBV20-1 | 16 | few | TGCAGTGCTAGAGTTTCCGGAGGGGTTTCCTACAATGAGCAGTTCTTC | CSARVSGGVSYNEQFF
NA | TRBJ1-6 | TRBV10-1 | 14 | NA | TGCGCCAGCAGTGAGTCGACGACTAATTCACCCCTCCACTTT | CASSESTTNSPLHF
TRBD1 | TRBJ1-2 | TRBV7-9 | 14 | few | TGTGCCAGCAGCTTAGACGGGACAGGAAATGGCTACACCTTC | CASSLDGTGNGYTF
TRBD2 | TRBJ2-1 | TRBV10-3 | 18 | NA | TGTGCCATCAGTGAGTCGTCGAGTAGCGGGAGGGGCAACAATGAGCAGTTCTTC | CAISESSSSGRGNNEQFF
NA | TRBJ2-1 | TRBV20-1 | 12 | NA | TGCAGTGCTCAGAGGAGGCAAGATGAGCAGTTCTTC | CSAQRRQDEQFF
TRBD2 | TRBJ2-7 | TRBV25-1 | 14 | NA | TGTGCCAGCAGTGAATGGACTAGTACCTACGAGCAGTACTTC | CASSEWTSTYEQYF